These 19 T cell receptor beta chains share one sample of origin, sequenced in a study of OX40 agonist ivuxolimab in advanced cancers. TCRdb keeps only in-frame clones here, not all; method: immunoSEQ multiplex PCR. The sample has tens of thousands of clones, approximately 94% seen once; the top ten hold approximately 19%. The starting material was CD4+ or CD8+ T cells sorted from blood, obtained in a trial of the OX40 agonist ivuxolimab. These receptors were obtained from an adult with an advanced solid tumor such as melanoma, head and neck, liver or kidney cancer.

The genes are TRBV9 and TRBJ2-7, with unresolved D. The V gene lost 3 bases and the J gene lost 2 bases, with 9 bases spanning the gap. This CDR3 has 13 residues. The germline gives CDR1 SGDLS, CDR2 YYNGEE. The CDR3, as DNA: TGTGCCAGCAGCGGAATCCAACCCTACGAGCAGTACTTC. Its translation is CASSGIQPYEQYF.

The chain has TRBV7-9 and TRBJ2-7; D is uncertain. The CDR3 is 14 amino acids. V lost 1 base, J lost 6 bases, and 13 bases lay in between. Germline-derived CDR1 and CDR2 are SEHNR and FQNEAQ (reference sequence). The CDR3 bases are TGTGCCAGCAGCTTAGGGGCCCCCCTCCTCGAGCAGTACTTC. Amino acid sequence: CASSLGAPLLEQYF.

V gene TRBV19 combines with J gene TRBJ1-2; D unclear. The CDR3 sequence is 15 residues long. Germline V gives CDR1 LNHDA, CDR2 SQIVND (reference sequence). Trimming cost V 5 bases and J 4 bases, with 17 bases left between them. The CDR3 loop reads CASSFPQADFYGYTF. CDR3 DNA: TGTGCCAGTAGTTTCCCTCAAGCGGACTTCTATGGCTACACCTTC.

The gene calls are TRBV2 and TRBJ2-4; either TRBD1 or TRBD2 may supply D (5 bases each). V was trimmed by 9 bases and J by 0 bases, leaving 6 bases between them. CDR3 length: 12 amino acids. Germline V gives CDR1 SNHLY, CDR2 FYNNEI. The CDR3 reads CARGTAKNIQYF. The CDR3, as DNA: TGTGCCAGAGGGACAGCCAAAAACATTCAGTACTTC.

The genes are TRBV5-4 and TRBJ2-1; D unclear. This CDR3 spans 15 amino acids. The V gene lost 2 bases and the J gene lost 6 bases, with 15 bases spanning the gap. In germline, CDR1 is SGHNT, CDR2 YYREEE (reference sequence). CDR3 nucleotide sequence: TGTGCCAGCAGCTTAAGCTCAGTAGCTTCCAATGAGCAGTTCTTC. This translates into CASSLSSVASNEQFF.

This chain connects TRBV2 to TRBJ2-7; 7 bases map to TRBD2. CDR3 length: 14 amino acids. Germline V gene lookup returns CDR1 SNHLY and CDR2 FYNNEI. The junction had 4 bases not matched to a gene; V was cut back by 2 bases and J by 3 bases. Written as DNA, the CDR3 is TGTGCCAGCAGTGAAAGTAGGGACTACTACGAGCAGTACTTC. Translation: CASSESRDYYEQYF. The variable domain in full, completed from reference TRBV2 and TRBJ2-7, reads EPEVTQTPSHQVTQMGQEVILRCVPISNHLYFYWYRQILGQKVEFLVSFYNNEISEKSEIFDDQFSVERPDGSNFTLKIRSTKLEDSAMYFCASSESRDYYEQYFGPGTRLTVT.

This sequence joins TRBV28 and TRBJ1-1; D gene uncertain. The CDR3 is made up of 15 amino acids. The V gene lost 3 bases and the J gene lost 5 bases, with 16 bases spanning the gap. Germline CDR1 and CDR2: MDHEN and SYDVKM. The CDR3 sequence: CASSFFPSRRTEAFF. The CDR3 nucleotides are TGTGCCAGCAGTTTTTTTCCATCTCGACGGACTGAAGCTTTCTTT.

The chain couples TRBV7-6 to TRBJ2-7, with D hard to call. With 5 bases removed from V and 2 bases from J, the gap between germline ends came to 10 bases. Germline V gives CDR1 SGHVS, CDR2 FNYEAQ. This CDR3 region has 13 residues. CDR3 sequence (DNA): TGTGCCAGCAGCACCGGCGTAACCTACGAGCAGTACTTC. Amino acids: CASSTGVTYEQYF.

V is TRBV7-2 and J is TRBJ2-1, with no clear D. V lost 0 bases and J 5 bases, leaving 2 bases between the germline ends. The CDR3 loop spans 12 amino acids. The germline V gene has CDR1 SGHTA and CDR2 FQGNSA. The CDR3 is CASSLAHNEQFF. For the CDR3, the DNA is TGTGCCAGCAGCTTAGCGCACAATGAGCAGTTCTTC.

The chain couples TRBV19 to TRBJ1-1, with 9 bases fitting TRBD1. Germline lookup yields CDR1 LNHDA and CDR2 SQIVND (reference sequence). This CDR3 spans 14 amino acids. J gave up 5 bases and V 6 bases, and 7 bases lay outside the gene matches. The CDR3 region is CASSFDRGRTEAFF. The CDR3 region has the DNA TGTGCCAGTAGCTTCGACAGGGGGAGGACTGAAGCTTTCTTT.

The chain employs TRBV5-8 and TRBJ1-2, with D unresolved. In germline, CDR1 is SGHTS, CDR2 YDEGEE. The V gene lost 1 base and the J gene lost 4 bases, with 14 bases spanning the gap. This CDR3 has 15 residues. CDR3: CASSLNRFLIYGYTF. The DNA of the CDR3 is TGTGCCAGCAGCTTGAATCGATTTCTGATCTATGGCTACACCTTC.

The chain employs TRBV10-1 and TRBJ2-2; TRBD1 matches 9 bases. CDR3 length equals 16 residues. The germline CDR1 and CDR2 sequences are WNHNN and SYGVQD (reference sequence). The J segment lost 3 bases and the V segment lost 7 bases, leaving 9 bases of the junction unmatched. DNA for the CDR3: TGCGCCAGCACCAGAACCAGGGACAGGGACACCGGGGAGCTGTTTTTT. Protein sequence: CASTRTRDRDTGELFF.

The V call is TRBV6-5, the J call TRBJ2-5; 9 bases line up with TRBD1. The J call may not be correct, given that the DNA end is closer to TRBJ2-7. The CDR3 length is 14 residues. Germline values: CDR1 MNHEY, CDR2 SVGAGI. CDR3 DNA: TGTGCCAGCAGCCCCCGGACAGGGGTCCACGAGCAGTACTTC. This codes for CASSPRTGVHEQYF.

V gene TRBV21-1 combines with J gene TRBJ1-5; no DNA check was done on the table's D call, TRBD1. TRBV21-1 is deemed a pseudogene. The CDR3 sequence is 19 residues long. The CDR3 loop is CASSKTFRQGARSNQPQHF. The CDR3 nucleotides read TGTGCCAGCAGCAAGACTTTCCGACAGGGGGCTCGAAGCAATCAGCCCCAGCATTTT.

The rearrangement joins TRBV7-9 to TRBJ2-7; 8 positions agree with TRBD2. V shed 9 bases, J shed 3 bases, and the junction held 4 bases outside the gene matches. Germline values: CDR1 SEHNR, CDR2 FQNEAQ (reference sequence). The length of the CDR3 is 12 residues. The DNA of the CDR3 is TGTGCCAGTGGACTAGCCCGCTACGAGCAGTACTTC. It is translated as CASGLARYEQYF.

The chain combines TRBV30 with TRBJ2-3; D not certain. Germline V gene sequence: CDR1 GTSNPN, CDR2 SVGIG (reference sequence). This CDR3 is built from 12 residues. Trimming took off 2 bases at V and 6 bases at J, with 9 bases between the two ends. CDR3 coding DNA: TGTGCCTGGAGTCCGCCATTGGATACGCAGTATTTT. Translated, it gives CAWSPPLDTQYF. The full variable domain, in which reference TRBV30 and TRBJ2-3 provide the parts outside the CDR3, is SQTIHQWPATLVQPVGSPLSLECTVEGTSNPNLYWYRQAAGRGLQLLFYSVGIGQISSEVPQNLSASRPQDRQFILSSKKLLLSDSGFYLCAWSPPLDTQYFGPGTRLTVL.

The genes are TRBV4-3 and TRBJ2-1; D is ambiguous. Germline V gives CDR1 LGHNA, CDR2 YSLEER. V lost 1 base and J 4 bases, leaving 11 bases between the germline ends. The CDR3 has 15 residues. The CDR3 DNA sequence: TGCGCCAGCAGCCAAGTTCACTCCGTATACAATGAGCAGTTCTTC. Its protein is CASSQVHSVYNEQFF.

The chain employs TRBV15 and TRBJ2-7; no definite D call. The CDR3 consists of 14 residues. In germline, CDR1 is LNHNV, CDR2 YYDKDF (reference sequence). V was cut by 2 bases and J by 2 bases, with 10 bases left in between. The CDR3 DNA is TGTGCCACCAGCAGATCCGGGCAGACCTACGAGCAGTACTTC. Amino acid sequence: CATSRSGQTYEQYF.

The chain joins TRBV7-3 to TRBJ2-7, with no clear D. The ends were cut back, 4 bases at V and 2 bases at J, with 15 bases in the middle. The CDR3 totals 15 residues. Germline V CDR1 and CDR2: SGHTA, FQGTGA. CDR3 protein: CASSSLPGVPYEQYF. Written as DNA, the CDR3 is TGTGCCAGCAGCTCGCTCCCCGGAGTTCCCTACGAGCAGTACTTC.